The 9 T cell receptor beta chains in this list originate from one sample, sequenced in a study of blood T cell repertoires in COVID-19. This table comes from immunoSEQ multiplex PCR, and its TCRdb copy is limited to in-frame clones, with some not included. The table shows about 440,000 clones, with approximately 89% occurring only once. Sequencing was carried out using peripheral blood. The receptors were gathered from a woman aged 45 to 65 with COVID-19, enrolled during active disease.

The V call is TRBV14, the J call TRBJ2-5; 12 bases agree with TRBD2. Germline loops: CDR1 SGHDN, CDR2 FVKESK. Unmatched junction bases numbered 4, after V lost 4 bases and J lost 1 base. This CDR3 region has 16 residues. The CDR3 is CASSRGLAGFQETQYF. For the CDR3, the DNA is TGTGCCAGCAGCCGCGGACTAGCGGGGTTCCAAGAGACCCAGTACTTC.

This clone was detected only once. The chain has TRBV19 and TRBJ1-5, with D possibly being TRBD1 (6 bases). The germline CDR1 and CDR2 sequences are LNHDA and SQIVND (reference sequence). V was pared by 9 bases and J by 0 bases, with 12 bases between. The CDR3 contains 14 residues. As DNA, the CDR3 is TGTGCCAGCACCCAGGGGCTTAGCAATCAGCCCCAGCATTTT. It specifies CASTQGLSNQPQHF.

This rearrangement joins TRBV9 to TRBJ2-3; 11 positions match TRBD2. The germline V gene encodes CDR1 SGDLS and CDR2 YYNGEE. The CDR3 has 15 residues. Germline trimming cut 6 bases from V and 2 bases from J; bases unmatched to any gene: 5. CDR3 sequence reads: CASTPSGGTTDTQYF. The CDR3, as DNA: TGTGCCAGCACCCCTAGCGGGGGGACCACAGATACGCAGTATTTT. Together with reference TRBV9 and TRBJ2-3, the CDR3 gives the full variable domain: DSGVTQTPKHLITATGQRVTLRCSPRSGDLSVYWYQQSLDQGLQFLIQYYNGEERAKGNILERFSAQQFPDLHSELNLSSLELGDSALYFCASTPSGGTTDTQYFGPGTRLTVL.

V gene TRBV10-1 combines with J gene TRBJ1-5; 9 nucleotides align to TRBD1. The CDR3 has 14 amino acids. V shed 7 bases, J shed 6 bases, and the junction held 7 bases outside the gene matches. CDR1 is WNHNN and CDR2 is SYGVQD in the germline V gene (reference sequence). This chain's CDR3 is CASTETGGVQPQHF. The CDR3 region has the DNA TGCGCCAGCACCGAAACAGGGGGCGTTCAGCCCCAGCATTTT.

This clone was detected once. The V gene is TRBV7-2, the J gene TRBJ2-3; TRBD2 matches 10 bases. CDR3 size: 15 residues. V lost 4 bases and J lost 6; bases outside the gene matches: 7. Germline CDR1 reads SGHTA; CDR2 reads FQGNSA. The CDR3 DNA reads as TGTGCCAGCAGCTCCCTAGCGGGGGCCGCGGATACGCAGTATTTT. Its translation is CASSSLAGAADTQYF.

The CDR3 region is CASSLTQSTDTQYF. The CDR3 DNA reads as TGTGCCAGCAGCTTAACCCAAAGCACAGATACGCAGTATTTT. The V gene is TRBV7-3, the J gene TRBJ2-3, with D unclear. Trimming took 0 bases from V and 0 from J, leaving 4 bases between them. The CDR3 covers 14 residues. Looked up from germline, CDR1 is SGHTA and CDR2 is FQGTGA.

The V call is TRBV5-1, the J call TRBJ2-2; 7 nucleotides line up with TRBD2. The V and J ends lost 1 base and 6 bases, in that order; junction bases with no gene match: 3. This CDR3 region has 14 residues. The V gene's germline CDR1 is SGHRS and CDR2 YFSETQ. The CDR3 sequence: CASSLYRGAGELFF. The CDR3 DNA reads TGCGCCAGCAGCTTGTATCGGGGGGCCGGGGAGCTGTTTTTT.

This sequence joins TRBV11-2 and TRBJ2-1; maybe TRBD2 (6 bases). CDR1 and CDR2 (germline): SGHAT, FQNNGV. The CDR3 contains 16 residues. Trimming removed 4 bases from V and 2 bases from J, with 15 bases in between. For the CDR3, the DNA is TGTGCCAGCAGCTACGGAGGAGGGTGGACCTACAATGAGCAGTTCTTC. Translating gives CASSYGGGWTYNEQFF.

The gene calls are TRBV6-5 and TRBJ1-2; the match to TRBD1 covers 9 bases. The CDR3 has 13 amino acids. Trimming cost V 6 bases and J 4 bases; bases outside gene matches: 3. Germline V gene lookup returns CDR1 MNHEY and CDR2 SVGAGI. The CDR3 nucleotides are TGTGCCAGCAGCGTACAGGGGGCCTATGGCTACACCTTC. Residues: CASSVQGAYGYTF.